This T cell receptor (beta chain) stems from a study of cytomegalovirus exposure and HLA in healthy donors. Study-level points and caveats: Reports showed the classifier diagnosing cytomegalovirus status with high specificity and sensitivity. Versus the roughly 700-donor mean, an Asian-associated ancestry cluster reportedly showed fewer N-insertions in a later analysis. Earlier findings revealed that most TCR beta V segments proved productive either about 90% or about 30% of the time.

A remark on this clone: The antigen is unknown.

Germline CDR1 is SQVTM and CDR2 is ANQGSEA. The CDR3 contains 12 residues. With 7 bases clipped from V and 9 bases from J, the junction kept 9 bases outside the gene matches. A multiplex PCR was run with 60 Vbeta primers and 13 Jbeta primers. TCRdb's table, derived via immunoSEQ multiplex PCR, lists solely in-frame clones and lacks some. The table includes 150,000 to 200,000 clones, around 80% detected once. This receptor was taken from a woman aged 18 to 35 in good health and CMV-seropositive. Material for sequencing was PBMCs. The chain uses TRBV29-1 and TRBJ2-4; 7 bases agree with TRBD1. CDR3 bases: TGCAGCGCCCGGACAGGACGAGCCATTCAGTACTTC. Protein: CSARTGRAIQYF.